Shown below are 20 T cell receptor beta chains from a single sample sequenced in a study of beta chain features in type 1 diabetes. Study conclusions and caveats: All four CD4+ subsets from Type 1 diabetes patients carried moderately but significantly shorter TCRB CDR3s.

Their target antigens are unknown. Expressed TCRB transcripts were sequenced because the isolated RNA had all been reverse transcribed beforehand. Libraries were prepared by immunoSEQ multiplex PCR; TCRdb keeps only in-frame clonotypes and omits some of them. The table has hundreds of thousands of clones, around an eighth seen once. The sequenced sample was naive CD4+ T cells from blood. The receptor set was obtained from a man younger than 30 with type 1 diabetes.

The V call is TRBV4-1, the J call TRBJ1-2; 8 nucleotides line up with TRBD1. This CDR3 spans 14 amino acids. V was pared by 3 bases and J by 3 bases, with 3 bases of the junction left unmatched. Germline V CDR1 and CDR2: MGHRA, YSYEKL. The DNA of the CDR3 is TGCGCCAGCAGCCACAGGACAGGGTACTATGGCTACACCTTC. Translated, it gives CASSHRTGYYGYTF.

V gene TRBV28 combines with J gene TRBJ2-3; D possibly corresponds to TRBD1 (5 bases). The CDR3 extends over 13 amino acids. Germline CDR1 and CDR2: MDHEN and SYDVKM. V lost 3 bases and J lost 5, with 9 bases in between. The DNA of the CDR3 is TGTGCCAGCAGTTTGGGGCAGGGAGATACGCAGTATTTT. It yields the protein CASSLGQGDTQYF.

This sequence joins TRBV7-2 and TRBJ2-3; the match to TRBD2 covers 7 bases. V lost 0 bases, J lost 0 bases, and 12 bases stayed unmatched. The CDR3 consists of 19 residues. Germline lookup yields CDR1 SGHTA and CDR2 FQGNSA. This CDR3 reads CASSLAPAGFGESTDTQYF. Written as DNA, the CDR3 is TGTGCCAGCAGCTTAGCTCCAGCGGGGTTCGGCGAAAGCACAGATACGCAGTATTTT.

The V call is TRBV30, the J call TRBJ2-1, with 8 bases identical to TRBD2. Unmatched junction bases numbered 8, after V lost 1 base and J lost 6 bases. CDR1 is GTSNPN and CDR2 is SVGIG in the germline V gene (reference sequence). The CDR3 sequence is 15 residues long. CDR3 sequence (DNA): TGTGCCTGGAGTGGGTTACCGGGACTAGGCAATGAGCAGTTCTTC. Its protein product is CAWSGLPGLGNEQFF. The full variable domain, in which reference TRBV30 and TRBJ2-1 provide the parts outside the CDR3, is SQTIHQWPATLVQPVGSPLSLECTVEGTSNPNLYWYRQAAGRGLQLLFYSVGIGQISSEVPQNLSASRPQDRQFILSSKKLLLSDSGFYLCAWSGLPGLGNEQFFGPGTRLTVL.

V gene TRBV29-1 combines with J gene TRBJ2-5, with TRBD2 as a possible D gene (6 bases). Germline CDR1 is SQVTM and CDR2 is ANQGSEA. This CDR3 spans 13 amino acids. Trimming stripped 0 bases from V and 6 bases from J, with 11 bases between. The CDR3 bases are TGCAGCGTTGAAGATCCGGGGGTAAAGACCCAGTACTTC. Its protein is CSVEDPGVKTQYF.

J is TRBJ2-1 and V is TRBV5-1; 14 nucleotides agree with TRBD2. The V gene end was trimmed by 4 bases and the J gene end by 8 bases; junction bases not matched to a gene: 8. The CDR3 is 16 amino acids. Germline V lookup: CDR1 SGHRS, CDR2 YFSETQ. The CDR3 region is CASSPGGTSGSDEQFF. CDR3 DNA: TGCGCCAGCAGCCCCGGCGGGACTAGCGGGAGTGATGAGCAGTTCTTC.

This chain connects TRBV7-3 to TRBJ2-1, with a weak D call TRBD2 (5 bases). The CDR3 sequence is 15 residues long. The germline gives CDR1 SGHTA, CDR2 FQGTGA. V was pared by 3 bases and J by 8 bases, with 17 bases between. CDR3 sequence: CASSLATAEFDEQFF. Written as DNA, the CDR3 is TGTGCCAGCAGCTTGGCTACAGCGGAATTCGATGAGCAGTTCTTC.

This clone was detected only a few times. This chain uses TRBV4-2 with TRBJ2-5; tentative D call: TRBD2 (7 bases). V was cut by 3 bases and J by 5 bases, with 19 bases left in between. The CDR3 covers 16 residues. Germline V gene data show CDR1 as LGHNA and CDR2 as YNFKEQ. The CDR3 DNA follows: TGTGCCAGCAGCCAGGGGATCGGGGGGCGGAAGGAGACCCAGTACTTC. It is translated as CASSQGIGGRKETQYF.

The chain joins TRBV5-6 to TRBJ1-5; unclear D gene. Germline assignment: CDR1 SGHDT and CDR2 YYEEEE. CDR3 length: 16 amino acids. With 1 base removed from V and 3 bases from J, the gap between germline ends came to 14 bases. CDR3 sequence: CASSLLGNSANQPQHF. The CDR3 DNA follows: TGTGCCAGCAGCTTGCTGGGTAATTCGGCCAATCAGCCCCAGCATTTT.

The CDR3 DNA is TGTGCCAGCAATAGCGAACGAAACAATGAGCAGTTCTTC. This gives the protein CASNSERNNEQFF. The chain links TRBV2 to TRBJ2-1; the D gene is possibly TRBD2 (5 bases). Trimming cost V 7 bases and J 5 bases, with 12 bases left between them. The CDR3 consists of 13 residues. Looked up from germline, CDR1 is SNHLY and CDR2 is FYNNEI.

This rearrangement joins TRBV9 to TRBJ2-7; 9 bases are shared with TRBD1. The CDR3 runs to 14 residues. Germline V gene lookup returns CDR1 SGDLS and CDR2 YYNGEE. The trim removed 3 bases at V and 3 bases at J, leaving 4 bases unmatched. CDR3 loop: CASSAMTGGYEQYF. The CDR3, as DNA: TGTGCCAGCAGCGCCATGACAGGGGGCTACGAGCAGTACTTC.

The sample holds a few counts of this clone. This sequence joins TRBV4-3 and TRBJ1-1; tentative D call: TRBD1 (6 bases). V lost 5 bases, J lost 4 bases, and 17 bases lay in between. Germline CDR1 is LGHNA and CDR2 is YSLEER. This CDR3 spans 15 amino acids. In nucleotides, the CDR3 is TGCGCCAGCAGCTCTTACACAGGGTTAGGCACTGAAGCTTTCTTT. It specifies CASSSYTGLGTEAFF.

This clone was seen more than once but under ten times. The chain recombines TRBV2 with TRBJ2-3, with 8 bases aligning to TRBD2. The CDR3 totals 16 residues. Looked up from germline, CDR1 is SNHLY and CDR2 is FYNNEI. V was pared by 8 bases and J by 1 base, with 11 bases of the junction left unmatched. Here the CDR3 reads CASVGGSGGGTDTQYF. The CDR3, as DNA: TGTGCCAGCGTTGGGGGGAGCGGGGGTGGCACAGATACGCAGTATTTT.

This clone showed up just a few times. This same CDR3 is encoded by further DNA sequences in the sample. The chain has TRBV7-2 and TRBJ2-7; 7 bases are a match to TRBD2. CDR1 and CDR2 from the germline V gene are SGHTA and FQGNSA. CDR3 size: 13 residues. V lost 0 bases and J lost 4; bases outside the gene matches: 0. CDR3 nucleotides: TGTGCCAGCAGCTTAGCCGGGGGGTACGAGCAGTACTTC. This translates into CASSLAGGYEQYF. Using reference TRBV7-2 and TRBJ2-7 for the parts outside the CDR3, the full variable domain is GAGVSQSPSNKVTEKGKDVELRCDPISGHTALYWYRQSLGQGLEFLIYFQGNSAPDKSGLPSDRFSAERTGGSVSTLTIQRTQQEDSAVYLCASSLAGGYEQYFGPGTRLTVT.

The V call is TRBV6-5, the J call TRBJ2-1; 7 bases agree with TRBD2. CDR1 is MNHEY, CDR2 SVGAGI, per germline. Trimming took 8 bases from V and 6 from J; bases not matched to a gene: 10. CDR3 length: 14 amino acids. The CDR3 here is CASGFLERGNEQFF. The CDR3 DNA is TGTGCCAGCGGCTTTCTGGAGCGGGGCAATGAGCAGTTCTTC.

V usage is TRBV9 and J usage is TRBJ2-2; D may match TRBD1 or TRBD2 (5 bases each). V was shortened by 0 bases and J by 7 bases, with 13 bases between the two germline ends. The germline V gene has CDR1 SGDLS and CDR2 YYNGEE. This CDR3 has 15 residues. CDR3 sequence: CASSVAAVRGGELFF. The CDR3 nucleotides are TGTGCCAGCAGCGTAGCCGCGGTGAGGGGCGGGGAGCTGTTTTTT. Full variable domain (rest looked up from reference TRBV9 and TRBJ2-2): DSGVTQTPKHLITATGQRVTLRCSPRSGDLSVYWYQQSLDQGLQFLIQYYNGEERAKGNILERFSAQQFPDLHSELNLSSLELGDSALYFCASSVAAVRGGELFFGEGSRLTVL.

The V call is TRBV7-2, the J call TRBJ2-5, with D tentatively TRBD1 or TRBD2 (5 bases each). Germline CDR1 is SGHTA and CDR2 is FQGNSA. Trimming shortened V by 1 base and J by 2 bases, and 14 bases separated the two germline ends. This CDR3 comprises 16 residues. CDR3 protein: CASSLVRWGGQETQYF. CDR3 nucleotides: TGTGCCAGCAGCTTAGTAAGGTGGGGCGGGCAAGAGACCCAGTACTTC. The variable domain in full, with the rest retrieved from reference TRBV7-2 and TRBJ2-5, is GAGVSQSPSNKVTEKGKDVELRCDPISGHTALYWYRQSLGQGLEFLIYFQGNSAPDKSGLPSDRFSAERTGGSVSTLTIQRTQQEDSAVYLCASSLVRWGGQETQYFGPGTRLLVL.

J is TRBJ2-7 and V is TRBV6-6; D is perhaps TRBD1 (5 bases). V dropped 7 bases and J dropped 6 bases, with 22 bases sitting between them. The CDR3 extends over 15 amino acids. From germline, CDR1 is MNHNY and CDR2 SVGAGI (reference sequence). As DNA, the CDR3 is TGTGCCAGCACCCCGAGGAACCCTGCAGGGTCCGAGCAGTACTTC. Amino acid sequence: CASTPRNPAGSEQYF.

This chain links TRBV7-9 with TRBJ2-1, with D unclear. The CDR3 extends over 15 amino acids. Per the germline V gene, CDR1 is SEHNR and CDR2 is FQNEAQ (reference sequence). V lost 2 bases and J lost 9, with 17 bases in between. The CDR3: CASSLKGSPLVEQFF. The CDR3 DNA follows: TGTGCCAGCAGCTTAAAGGGTTCCCCTCTCGTTGAGCAGTTCTTC.

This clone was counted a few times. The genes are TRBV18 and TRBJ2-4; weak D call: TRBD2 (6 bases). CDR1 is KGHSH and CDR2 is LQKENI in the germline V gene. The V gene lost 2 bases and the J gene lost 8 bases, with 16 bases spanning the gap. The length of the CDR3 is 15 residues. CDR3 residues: CASSPRMEGWDIQYF. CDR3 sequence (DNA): TGTGCCAGCTCACCAAGGATGGAGGGGTGGGACATTCAGTACTTC. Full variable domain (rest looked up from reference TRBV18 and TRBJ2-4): NAGVMQNPRHLVRRRGQEARLRCSPMKGHSHVYWYRQLPEEGLKFMVYLQKENIIDESGMPKERFSAEFPKEGPSILRIQQVVRGDSAAYFCASSPRMEGWDIQYFGAGTRLSVL.